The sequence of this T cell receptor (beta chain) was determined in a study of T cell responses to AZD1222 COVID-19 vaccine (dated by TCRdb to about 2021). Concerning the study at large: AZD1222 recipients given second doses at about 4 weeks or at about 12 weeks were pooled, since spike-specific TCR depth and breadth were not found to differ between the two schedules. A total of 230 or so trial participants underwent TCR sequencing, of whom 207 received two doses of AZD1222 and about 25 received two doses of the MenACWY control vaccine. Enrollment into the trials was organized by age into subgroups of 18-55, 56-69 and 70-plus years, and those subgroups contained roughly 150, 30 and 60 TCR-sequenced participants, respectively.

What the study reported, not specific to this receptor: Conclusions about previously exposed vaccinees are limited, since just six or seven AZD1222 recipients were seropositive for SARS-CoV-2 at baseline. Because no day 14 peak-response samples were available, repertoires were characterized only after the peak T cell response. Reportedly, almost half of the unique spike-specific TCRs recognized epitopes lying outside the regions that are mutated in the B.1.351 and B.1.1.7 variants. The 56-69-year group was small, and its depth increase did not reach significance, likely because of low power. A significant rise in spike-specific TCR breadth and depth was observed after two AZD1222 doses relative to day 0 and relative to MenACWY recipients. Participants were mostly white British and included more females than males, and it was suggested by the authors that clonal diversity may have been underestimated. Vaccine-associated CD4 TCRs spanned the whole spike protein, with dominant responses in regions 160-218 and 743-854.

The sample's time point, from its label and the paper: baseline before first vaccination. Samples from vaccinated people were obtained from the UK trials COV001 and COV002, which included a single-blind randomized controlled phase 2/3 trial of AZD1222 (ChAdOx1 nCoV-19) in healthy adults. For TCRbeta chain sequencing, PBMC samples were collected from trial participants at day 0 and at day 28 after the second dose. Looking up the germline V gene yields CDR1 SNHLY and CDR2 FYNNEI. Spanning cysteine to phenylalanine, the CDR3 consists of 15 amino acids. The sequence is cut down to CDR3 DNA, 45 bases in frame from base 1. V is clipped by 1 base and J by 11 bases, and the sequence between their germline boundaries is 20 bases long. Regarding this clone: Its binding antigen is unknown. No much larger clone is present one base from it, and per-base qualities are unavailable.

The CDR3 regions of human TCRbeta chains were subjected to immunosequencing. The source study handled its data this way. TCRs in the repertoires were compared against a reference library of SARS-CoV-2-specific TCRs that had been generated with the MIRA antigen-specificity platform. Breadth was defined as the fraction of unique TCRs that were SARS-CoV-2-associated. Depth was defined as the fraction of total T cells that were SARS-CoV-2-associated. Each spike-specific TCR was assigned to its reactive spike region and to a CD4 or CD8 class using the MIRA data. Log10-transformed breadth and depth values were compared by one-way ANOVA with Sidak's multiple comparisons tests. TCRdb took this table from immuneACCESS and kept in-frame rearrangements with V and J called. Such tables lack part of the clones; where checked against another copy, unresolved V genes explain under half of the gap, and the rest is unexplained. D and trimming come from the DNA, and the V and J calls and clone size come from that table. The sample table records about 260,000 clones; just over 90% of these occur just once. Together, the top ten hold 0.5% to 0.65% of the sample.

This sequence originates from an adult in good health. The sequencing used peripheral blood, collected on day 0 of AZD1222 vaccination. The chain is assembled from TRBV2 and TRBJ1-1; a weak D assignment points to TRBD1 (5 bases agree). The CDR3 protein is CASSEVGLGEGIAFF. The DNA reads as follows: TGTGCCAGCAGTGAAGTGGGACTGGGGGAGGGGATCGCTTTCTTT. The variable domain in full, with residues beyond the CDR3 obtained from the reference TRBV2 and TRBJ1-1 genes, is EPEVTQTPSHQVTQMGQEVILRCVPISNHLYFYWYRQILGQKVEFLVSFYNNEISEKSEIFDDQFSVERPDGSNFTLKIRSTKLEDSAMYFCASSEVGLGEGIAFFGQGTRLTVV.